The rows below give T cell receptor beta chains drawn from one sample of a study of CD8 T cells in ankylosing spondylitis. TCRdb re-derived calls from the 5' RACE reads in MiXCR, one entry per CDR3 protein. The sample gives about 440,000 distinct CDR3 sequences, more than 15% of which show up once; around 0.92% is in the top ten. Sequenced material: blood, either unsorted or a sorted T cell fraction (not recorded which). Receptors were obtained from a male donor with ankylosing spondylitis. Each CDR3 is given with its conserved first and last residue. The D gene is left open where the match is weak. Expanded clones are given a class, and other clones once, few, many or no size at all.

abundance,v_gene,d_gene,j_gene,CDR3aa,CDR3nt
many,TRBV7-2,NA,TRBJ1-1,CASTTFSEAFF,TGTGCCAGCACGACCTTTTCCGAAGCTTTCTTT
NA,TRBV6-1,NA,TRBJ2-7,CASSTQLDRDEQYF,TGTGCCAGCAGCACCCAACTCGACCGGGACGAGCAGTACTTC
many,TRBV5-1,NA,TRBJ2-2,CASSRDTDTGELFF,TGCGCCAGCAGCAGAGACACCGACACCGGGGAGCTGTTTTTT
few,TRBV12-3/TRBV12-4,TRBD2,TRBJ2-3,CASSPPGLASTDTQYF,TGTGCCAGCAGTCCCCCGGGACTAGCGAGCACAGATACGCAGTATTTT
NA,TRBV9,TRBD1,TRBJ1-6,CASRKGQDNSPLHF,TGTGCCAGCAGGAAGGGACAGGATAATTCACCCCTCCACTTT
NA,TRBV7-9,NA,TRBJ1-3,CASSLRQSPQHTIYF,TGTGCCAGCAGCCTAAGACAGTCACCGCAACACACCATATATTTT
NA,TRBV4-2,TRBD2,TRBJ2-7,CASSQRLANSYEQYF,TGTGCCAGCAGCCAACGACTAGCGAACTCCTACGAGCAGTACTTC
NA,TRBV5-1,NA,TRBJ2-7,CASSLGGAGPNDEQYF,TGCGCCAGCAGCTTGGGGGGGGCGGGACCCAACGACGAGCAGTACTTC
NA,TRBV6-2/TRBV6-3,TRBD1,TRBJ2-3,CASRRTGPDTQYF,TGTGCCAGCAGGAGGACAGGGCCCGATACGCAGTATTTT
few,TRBV19,NA,TRBJ2-1,CASSTLGAGYGGNEQFF,TGTGCCAGTAGTACGTTGGGTGCAGGGTACGGTGGCAATGAGCAGTTCTTC
few,TRBV5-1,TRBD1,TRBJ2-3,CASSDRDRVDTQYF,TGCGCCAGCAGCGACCGGGACAGGGTAGATACGCAGTATTTT
NA,TRBV7-8,NA,TRBJ1-5,CASSPDALSNQPQHF,TGTGCCAGCAGCCCGGACGCACTTAGCAATCAGCCCCAGCATTTT
many,TRBV6-1,TRBD2,TRBJ2-3,CASSHSGRESDTQYF,TGTGCCAGCAGCCATAGCGGGAGAGAGTCAGATACGCAGTATTTT
many,TRBV29-1,TRBD2,TRBJ2-1,CSVRRGGSYNEQFF,TGCAGCGTTCGCCGGGGGGGCTCCTACAATGAGCAGTTCTTC
many,TRBV11-2,NA,TRBJ2-5,CASSFAPRWRETQYF,TGTGCCAGCAGCTTTGCCCCCAGGTGGCGAGAGACCCAGTACTTC
NA,TRBV6-6,NA,TRBJ1-1,CASRTGTEAFF,TGTGCCAGCAGAACGGGCACTGAAGCTTTCTTT
NA,TRBV24-1,NA,TRBJ1-2,CATSGGSTYGYTF,TGTGCCACCAGTGGGGGCAGTACCTATGGCTACACCTTC
many,TRBV5-1,NA,TRBJ2-1,CASSLGGGYNEQFF,TGTGCCAGCAGTTTAGGGGGAGGTTACAATGAGCAGTTCTTC
NA,TRBV12-3/TRBV12-4,NA,TRBJ1-2,CASSHLLGGYTF,TGTGCCAGCAGTCATCTTTTGGGTGGCTACACCTTC
few,TRBV20-1,TRBD1,TRBJ1-2,CSAGDRGRNYGYTF,TGCAGTGCTGGGGACAGGGGGCGAAACTATGGCTACACCTTC
NA,TRBV15,NA,TRBJ2-3,CATSRDLAGISTDTQYF,TGTGCCACCAGCAGAGATCTCGCGGGGATAAGCACAGATACGCAGTATTTT
NA,TRBV30,NA,TRBJ1-1,CAGQSFTSPEAFF,TGTGCCGGCCAAAGTTTCACCTCCCCTGAAGCTTTCTTT
NA,TRBV5-1,TRBD1,TRBJ2-7,CASKQGAAHYEQYF,TGCGCCAGTAAACAGGGGGCGGCCCACTACGAGCAGTACTTC
NA,TRBV18,NA,TRBJ2-1,CASSPSVQGRNEQFF,TGTGCCAGCTCACCATCTGTGCAGGGGCGGAATGAGCAGTTCTTC
NA,TRBV29-1,TRBD2,TRBJ2-7,CSVATGLISSYEQYF,TGCAGCGTCGCTACGGGACTAATTTCCTCCTACGAGCAGTACTTC
many,TRBV5-1,NA,TRBJ1-4,CASSLSTTNEKLFF,TGCGCCAGCAGCTTGAGTACAACTAATGAAAAACTGTTTTTT
NA,TRBV5-1,NA,TRBJ2-1,CASSFFSLNEQFF,TGCGCCAGCAGCTTTTTTTCCCTAAATGAGCAGTTCTTC
NA,TRBV7-6,NA,TRBJ1-3,CASSLGEGYSGNTIYF,TGTGCCAGCAGCTTGGGAGAGGGGTACTCTGGAAACACCATATATTTT
few,TRBV20-1,TRBD1,TRBJ1-2,CSARPGQSRGGYGYTF,TGCAGTGCTAGACCGGGACAGTCAAGGGGAGGCTATGGCTACACCTTC
NA,TRBV5-5,TRBD1,TRBJ1-6,CASSSAGTGLYSPLHF,TGTGCCAGCAGTTCAGCCGGGACAGGGCTTTATTCACCCCTCCACTTT
NA,TRBV20-1,NA,TRBJ2-5,CSAPVGSETQYF,TGCAGTGCCCCAGTGGGGTCAGAGACCCAGTACTTC
many,TRBV5-1,NA,TRBJ1-2,CASSLGSGILSITF,TGCGCCAGCAGCTTGGGCTCAGGAATACTATCGATCACCTTC
NA,TRBV5-1,NA,TRBJ1-3,CASSLGAVRGYGNTIYF,TGCGCCAGCAGCTTGGGCGCAGTGCGGGGATATGGAAACACCATATATTTT
few,TRBV4-2,NA,TRBJ1-5,CASSQGHNRDWSNQPQHF,TGTGCCAGCAGCCAAGGCCACAACAGGGATTGGAGCAATCAGCCCCAGCATTTT
few,TRBV5-8,NA,TRBJ1-1,CASSKLGGSRMTEAFF,TGTGCCAGCAGTAAACTTGGGGGCAGTCGGATGACTGAAGCTTTCTTT
NA,TRBV5-1,NA,TRBJ1-2,CASRAGTEDGYTF,TGCGCCAGCAGGGCCGGGACCGAGGATGGCTACACCTTC
NA,TRBV6-1,NA,TRBJ1-1,CASSEGTGPRNTEAFF,TGTGCCAGCAGTGAGGGCACAGGGCCGAGGAACACTGAAGCTTTCTTT